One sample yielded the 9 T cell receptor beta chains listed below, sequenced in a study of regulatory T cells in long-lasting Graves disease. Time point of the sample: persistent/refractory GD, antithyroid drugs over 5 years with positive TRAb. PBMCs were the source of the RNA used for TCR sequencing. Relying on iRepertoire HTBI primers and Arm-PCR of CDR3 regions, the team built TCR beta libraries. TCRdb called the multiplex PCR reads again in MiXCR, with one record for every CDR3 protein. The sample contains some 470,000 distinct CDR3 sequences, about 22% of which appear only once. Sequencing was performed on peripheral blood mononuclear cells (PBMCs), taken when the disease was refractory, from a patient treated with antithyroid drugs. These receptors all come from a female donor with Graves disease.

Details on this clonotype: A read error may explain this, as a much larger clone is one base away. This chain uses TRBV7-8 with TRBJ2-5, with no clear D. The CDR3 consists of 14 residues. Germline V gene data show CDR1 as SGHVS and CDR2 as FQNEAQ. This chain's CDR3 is CASSLALAKETQHF. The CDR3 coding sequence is TGTGCCAGCAGCTTAGCGCTTGCGAAAGAGACCCAGCACTTC. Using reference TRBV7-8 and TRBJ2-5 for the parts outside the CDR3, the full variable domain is GAGVSQSPRYKVAKRGQDVALRCDPISGHVSLFWYQQALGQGPEFLTYFQNEAQLDKSGLPSDRFFAERPEGSVSTLKIQRTQQEDSAVYLCASSLALAKETQHFGPGTRLLVL.

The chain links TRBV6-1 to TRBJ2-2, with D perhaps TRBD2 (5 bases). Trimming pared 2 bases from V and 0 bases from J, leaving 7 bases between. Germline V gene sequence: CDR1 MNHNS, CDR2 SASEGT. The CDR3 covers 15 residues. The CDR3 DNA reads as TGTGCCAGCAGTGAAAGGGAGCCGAACACCGGGGAGCTGTTTTTT. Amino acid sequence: CASSEREPNTGELFF.

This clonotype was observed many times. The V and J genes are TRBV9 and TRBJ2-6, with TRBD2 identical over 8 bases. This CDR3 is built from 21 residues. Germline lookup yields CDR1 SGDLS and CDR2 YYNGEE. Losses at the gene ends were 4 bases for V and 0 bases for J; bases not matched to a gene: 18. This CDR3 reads CASSPNPGGRVALSGANVLTF. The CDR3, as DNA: TGTGCCAGCAGCCCCAACCCGGGGGGGAGGGTGGCACTCTCTGGGGCCAACGTCCTGACTTTC.

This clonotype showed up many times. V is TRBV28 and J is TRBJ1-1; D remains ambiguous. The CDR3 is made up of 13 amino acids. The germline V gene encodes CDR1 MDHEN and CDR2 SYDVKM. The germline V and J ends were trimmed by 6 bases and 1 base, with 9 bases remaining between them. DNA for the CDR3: TGTGCCAGCAGGACGCCGGCGAACACTGAAGCTTTCTTT. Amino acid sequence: CASRTPANTEAFF.

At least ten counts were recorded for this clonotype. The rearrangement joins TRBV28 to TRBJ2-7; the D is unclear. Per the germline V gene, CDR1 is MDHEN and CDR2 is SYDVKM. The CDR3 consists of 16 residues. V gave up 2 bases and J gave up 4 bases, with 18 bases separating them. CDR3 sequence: CASSLMYFKGSYEQYF. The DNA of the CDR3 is TGTGCCAGCAGTTTAATGTACTTCAAGGGTTCTTACGAGCAGTACTTC.

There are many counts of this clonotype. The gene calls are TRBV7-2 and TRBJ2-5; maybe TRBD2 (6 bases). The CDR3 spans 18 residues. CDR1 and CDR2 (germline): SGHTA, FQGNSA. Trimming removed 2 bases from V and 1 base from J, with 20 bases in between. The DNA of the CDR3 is TGTGCCAGCAGCTTATCTTTTTCCGGGGGTTTTCTCCAAGAGACCCAGTACTTC. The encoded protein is CASSLSFSGGFLQETQYF.

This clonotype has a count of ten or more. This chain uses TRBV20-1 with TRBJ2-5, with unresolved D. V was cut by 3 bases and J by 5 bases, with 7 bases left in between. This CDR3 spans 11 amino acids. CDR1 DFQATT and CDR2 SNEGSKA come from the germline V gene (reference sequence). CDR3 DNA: TGCAGTGCTAGTAAGCAGGAGACCCAGTACTTC. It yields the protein CSASKQETQYF.

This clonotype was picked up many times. The CDR3 region is CASRPREGIIGGYTF. The CDR3 DNA reads as TGTGCCAGCAGGCCCCGCGAGGGAATTATAGGCGGCTACACCTTC. V gene TRBV12-3 or TRBV12-4 combines with J gene TRBJ1-2; D call uncertain. The CDR3 has 15 residues. V was shortened by 6 bases and J by 8 bases, with 22 bases between the two germline ends.

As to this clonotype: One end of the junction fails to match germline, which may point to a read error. CDR3 sequence reads: CAWSRTPGGTEASF. Written as DNA, the CDR3 is TGTGCCTGGAGTAGGACCCCGGGCGGCACTGAAGCTTCCTTT. The chain combines TRBV30 with TRBJ1-1; no clear D gene. Germline V CDR1 and CDR2: GTSNPN, SVGIG (reference sequence). The CDR3 contains 14 residues.